The sequence of this T cell receptor (beta chain) was determined in a study of immune evolution from preneoplasia to lung adenocarcinoma. General study findings and limits: From normal lung to invasive adenocarcinoma, top clone frequencies appeared to decrease. Later-stage lesions appeared to have more T cells, more diversity, less clonality.

Produced via immunoSEQ multiplex PCR; TCRdb's table is partial and in-frame only. The sample holds 4,500 to 6,500 clones, about 81% seen once. Note on this clone: The antigen is undetermined.

This CDR3 region has 13 residues. CDR1 is GTSNPN, CDR2 SVGIG, per germline (reference sequence). Trimming left V 3 bases short and J 6 bases short, with 11 bases between. The clonotype originates from a person between 50 and 69 years old with lung adenocarcinoma. The chain has TRBV30 and TRBJ2-2, with no clear D. Specimen: FFPE normal lung tissue adjacent to the tumor. CDR3 amino acids: CAWRRIRAGELFF. The CDR3 DNA sequence: TGTGCCTGGAGACGAATTAGGGCCGGGGAGCTGTTTTTT.